These 29 T cell receptor beta chains came from one sample sequenced in a study of blood T cell repertoires in COVID-19. The protocol was immunoSEQ multiplex PCR, while the TCRdb copy is restricted to in-frame clones and leaves out a portion. The data show roughly 500,000 clones, around nine tenths seen once. Sample: PBMCs or T cells enriched from blood (not recorded which). The receptors shown here come from a woman in her fifties or sixties who had recovered from COVID-19.

The J gene is TRBJ1-2, the V gene TRBV24-1, with D unclear. CDR3 length: 13 residues. The germline CDR1 and CDR2 sequences are KGHDR and SFDVKD. The V gene lost 3 bases and the J gene lost 3 bases, with 7 bases spanning the gap. CDR3 in DNA: TGTGCCACCAGTGATCAGACTCACTATGGCTACACCTTC. Amino acids: CATSDQTHYGYTF.

The J gene is TRBJ2-2, the V gene TRBV5-4, with a weak D call TRBD1 (8 bases). This CDR3 contains 16 residues. The germline CDR1 and CDR2 sequences are SGHNT and YYREEE (reference sequence). V gave up 0 bases and J gave up 4 bases, with 13 bases separating them. The CDR3 loop is CASSLGQGRVTGELFF. For the CDR3, the DNA is TGTGCCAGCAGCTTGGGACAGGGGAGGGTCACCGGGGAGCTGTTTTTT.

This clone was found once. One end of the junction varies from germline; a read error may be responsible. The V call is TRBV9, the J call TRBJ2-7, with D perhaps matching TRBD2 (6 bases). Germline CDR1 reads SGDLS; CDR2 reads YYNGEE. The CDR3 runs 14 residues. The CDR3 reads CASSSLGDSNEQYF. Written as DNA, the CDR3 is TGTGCCAGCAGCAGCCTGGGGGACTCCAACGAGCAGTACTTC. Drawing the rest from reference TRBV9 and TRBJ2-7, the complete variable domain is DSGVTQTPKHLITATGQRVTLRCSPRSGDLSVYWYQQSLDQGLQFLIQYYNGEERAKGNILERFSAQQFPDLHSELNLSSLELGDSALYFCASSSLGDSNEQYFGPGTRLTVT.

V is TRBV5-1 and J is TRBJ1-2; D possibly corresponds to TRBD1 (6 bases). The germline V gene encodes CDR1 SGHRS and CDR2 YFSETQ. CDR3 size: 16 residues. V was shortened by 2 bases and J by 2 bases, with 16 bases between the two germline ends. DNA of the CDR3: TGCGCCAGCAGCTTTGCGGGGGGCGCATCGAACTATGGCTACACCTTC. Translating it yields CASSFAGGASNYGYTF.

This clone was seen repeatedly, ten times or more. The chain recombines TRBV7-8 with TRBJ1-6; D may be TRBD1 (6 bases). Germline V gene data show CDR1 as SGHVS and CDR2 as FQNEAQ. Trimming took off 1 base at V and 0 bases at J, with 16 bases between the two ends. The CDR3 totals 19 residues. The CDR3 DNA reads as TGTGCCAGCAGCTTAGATTACAGGGATAGGAGCTCCTATAATTCACCCCTCCACTTT. Translated, it gives CASSLDYRDRSSYNSPLHF. The full variable domain, completed using reference TRBV7-8 and TRBJ1-6, is GAGVSQSPRYKVAKRGQDVALRCDPISGHVSLFWYQQALGQGPEFLTYFQNEAQLDKSGLPSDRFFAERPEGSVSTLKIQRTQQEDSAVYLCASSLDYRDRSSYNSPLHFGNGTRLTVT.

V and J are TRBV7-9 and TRBJ1-1, with 9 nucleotides matching TRBD1. The CDR3 runs 16 residues. V trimming: 3 bases; J trimming: 5 bases; junction bases outside the gene matches: 10. In germline, CDR1 is SEHNR, CDR2 FQNEAQ (reference sequence). The CDR3, as DNA: TGTGCCAGCAGCTTCAAGCCGGGACAGGGCCCTACTGAAGCTTTCTTT. Its translation is CASSFKPGQGPTEAFF.

V is TRBV5-5 and J is TRBJ2-1; 7 nucleotides match TRBD1. V shed 5 bases and J 7 bases; nucleotides not matched to a gene: 9. Germline CDR1 SGHKS, CDR2 YYEKEE (reference sequence). This CDR3 has 14 residues. The CDR3 protein is CASRPDREGNEQFF. The CDR3 nucleotides are TGTGCCAGCAGGCCCGACAGGGAAGGGAATGAGCAGTTCTTC. The whole variable domain, remainder taken from reference TRBV5-5 and TRBJ2-1, is DAGVTQSPTHLIKTRGQQVTLRCSPISGHKSVSWYQQVLGQGPQFIFQYYEKEERGRGNFPDRFSARQFPNYSSELNVNALLLGDSALYLCASRPDREGNEQFFGPGTRLTVL.

The genes are TRBV6-5 and TRBJ2-7; TRBD2 is a possible D gene (5 bases). This CDR3 contains 15 residues. Trimming stripped 6 bases from V and 3 bases from J, with 18 bases between. CDR1 and CDR2 from the germline V gene are MNHEY and SVGAGI. CDR3: CASSTAASPLYEQYF. The CDR3 DNA follows: TGTGCCAGCAGCACGGCGGCTAGCCCCCTCTACGAGCAGTACTTC.

This chain uses TRBV6-1 with TRBJ1-1; D is perhaps TRBD1 (6 bases). The CDR3 consists of 16 residues. The V and J ends lost 2 bases and 4 bases respectively, with 17 bases between them. From germline, CDR1 is MNHNS and CDR2 SASEGT. DNA for the CDR3: TGTGCCAGCAGTGAATCAAACAGGGTCGAGGGCACTGAAGCTTTCTTT. Translated, it gives CASSESNRVEGTEAFF.

The chain recombines TRBV21-1 with TRBJ2-3; the table's D call of TRBD1 was not tested on the DNA. TRBV21-1 is a pseudogene. The CDR3 spans 14 residues. CDR3 sequence reads: CASPRGKKADTQYF. The CDR3 bases are TGTGCCAGCCCCAGGGGGAAGAAGGCAGATACGCAGTATTTT.

This chain connects TRBV30 to TRBJ1-2; D is unresolved. The CDR3 contains 12 residues. Trimming shortened V by 0 bases and J by 10 bases, and 12 bases separated the two germline ends. Germline assignment: CDR1 GTSNPN and CDR2 SVGIG (reference sequence). CDR3 residues: CAWSVLEEIYTF. The DNA for the CDR3 is TGTGCCTGGAGTGTACTCGAAGAGATCTACACCTTC. The full variable domain, rest sourced from reference TRBV30 and TRBJ1-2, is SQTIHQWPATLVQPVGSPLSLECTVEGTSNPNLYWYRQAAGRGLQLLFYSVGIGQISSEVPQNLSASRPQDRQFILSSKKLLLSDSGFYLCAWSVLEEIYTFGSGTRLTVV.

The table lists this clone with a few counts. This rearrangement joins TRBV2 to TRBJ1-5; TRBD1 aligns across 8 bases. V trimming: 4 bases; J trimming: 3 bases; junction bases outside the gene matches: 2. CDR1 SNHLY and CDR2 FYNNEI come from the germline V gene. The CDR3 length is 14 residues. The CDR3 loop reads CASSATGVNQPQHF. For the CDR3, the DNA is TGTGCCAGCAGTGCGACAGGGGTCAATCAGCCCCAGCATTTT.

The chain combines TRBV10-3 with TRBJ1-5; TRBD1 might be the D (5 bases). CDR3 size: 15 residues. Germline V gene data show CDR1 as ENHRY and CDR2 as SYGVKD. V gave up 3 bases and J gave up 6 bases, with 15 bases separating them. In nucleotides, the CDR3 is TGTGCCATCAGTGATGGAAGGGGCGTTGGTCAGCCCCAGCATTTT. Protein sequence: CAISDGRGVGQPQHF.

J is TRBJ1-2 and V is TRBV6-5; TRBD1 agrees at 9 bases. The germline CDR1 and CDR2 sequences are MNHEY and SVGAGI. Trimming took 5 bases from V and 2 from J; bases not matched to a gene: 6. There are 15 residues in the CDR3. The CDR3 region has the DNA TGTGCCAGCAGTAGGTCCGGGACAGGGAACTATGGCTACACCTTC. As protein: CASSRSGTGNYGYTF.

The sample holds one count of this clone. The chain combines TRBV6-6 with TRBJ1-2; D gene uncertain. Germline V gene sequence: CDR1 MNHNY, CDR2 SVGAGI (reference sequence). CDR3 length: 15 amino acids. V was cut by 6 bases and J by 5 bases, with 19 bases left in between. The CDR3, as DNA: TGTGCCAGCAGCCTCACACAGCCTGGTGGGTATGGCTACACCTTC. It yields the protein CASSLTQPGGYGYTF.

The V gene is TRBV6-5, the J gene TRBJ1-1; no definite D call. V gave up 0 bases and J gave up 7 bases, with 18 bases separating them. Germline CDR1 is MNHEY and CDR2 is SVGAGI. This CDR3 is built from 16 residues. CDR3 DNA sequence: TGTGCCAGCAGTTACTCGAATCTAGGCGGAACCTTTGAAGCTTTCTTT. This gives the protein CASSYSNLGGTFEAFF.

The chain links TRBV5-1 to TRBJ2-5; 9 positions agree with TRBD2. The J segment lost 5 bases and the V segment lost 0 bases, leaving 2 bases of the junction unmatched. From germline, CDR1 is SGHRS and CDR2 YFSETQ. The CDR3 consists of 14 residues. The CDR3 sequence is CASSLELAGETQYF. The CDR3 DNA reads TGCGCCAGCAGCTTGGAGCTAGCGGGGGAGACCCAGTACTTC.

The J gene is TRBJ1-1, the V gene TRBV6-5; 8 bases agree with TRBD1. The length of the CDR3 is 12 residues. Trimming at V came to 7 bases and at J to 4 bases, leaving 2 bases not matched to a gene. The V gene's germline CDR1 is MNHEY and CDR2 SVGAGI. The CDR3 DNA is TGTGCCAGCAACGACAGGGGCACTGAAGCTTTCTTT. It yields the protein CASNDRGTEAFF.

The chain is built from TRBV19 and TRBJ1-2, with D possibly being TRBD1 (5 bases). Germline V gene lookup returns CDR1 LNHDA and CDR2 SQIVND (reference sequence). The CDR3 has 15 residues. V was clipped by 5 bases and J by 8 bases, with 21 bases between them. The CDR3 protein is CASSLSVRGGTGYTF. CDR3 nucleotide sequence: TGTGCCAGTAGTTTAAGTGTCCGGGGGGGGACGGGCTACACCTTC.

The chain employs TRBV5-6 and TRBJ2-7; 7 positions agree with TRBD1. Germline values: CDR1 SGHDT, CDR2 YYEEEE. V trimming: 5 bases; J trimming: 3 bases; junction bases outside the gene matches: 5. There are 13 residues in the CDR3. The CDR3 bases are TGTGCCAGCAGTCTGGGGACAGTCTACGAGCAGTACGTC. This codes for CASSLGTVYEQYV.

This sequence joins TRBV7-9 and TRBJ2-1; 7 bases are shared with TRBD1. Germline lookup yields CDR1 SEHNR and CDR2 FQNEAQ (reference sequence). The junction had 5 bases not matched to a gene; V was cut back by 3 bases and J by 6 bases. This CDR3 has 14 amino acids. The CDR3 spells CASSLIDRANEQFF. The CDR3 nucleotides are TGTGCCAGCAGCTTGATCGACAGGGCCAATGAGCAGTTCTTC. The entire variable domain, with the rest obtained from reference TRBV7-9 and TRBJ2-1, is as follows: DTGVSQNPRHKITKRGQNVTFRCDPISEHNRLYWYRQTLGQGPEFLTYFQNEAQLEKSRLLSDRFSAERPKGSFSTLEIQRTEQGDSAMYLCASSLIDRANEQFFGPGTRLTVL.

V is TRBV12-1 and J is TRBJ1-5; the table's D gene call, TRBD1, was not cross checked with the DNA. TRBV12-1 is designated a pseudogene. The CDR3 is 17 amino acids. In DNA form, the CDR3 reads TGTGCCAGCAGCTTTAAAAGGGACAGGGGGAGGAATCAGCCCCAGCATTTT. The encoded protein is CASSFKRDRGRNQPQHF.

This clone was detected a few times. This chain links TRBV19 with TRBJ2-2; 7 positions agree with TRBD1. The CDR3 extends over 14 amino acids. Germline CDR1 and CDR2: LNHDA and SQIVND (reference sequence). The V and J ends lost 7 bases and 7 bases, in that order; junction bases with no gene match: 9. The CDR3 DNA reads as TGTGCCAGTATCCCCGGACAGGTGGGCGGGGAGCTGTTTTTT. It is translated as CASIPGQVGGELFF. The full variable domain, with the rest looked up from reference TRBV19 and TRBJ2-2, is DGGITQSPKYLFRKEGQNVTLSCEQNLNHDAMYWYRQDPGQGLRLIYYSQIVNDFQKGDIAEGYSVSREKKESFPLTVTSAQKNPTAFYLCASIPGQVGGELFFGEGSRLTVL.

The chain employs TRBV13 and TRBJ2-7, with 7 bases lining up with TRBD1. Germline CDR1 PRHDT, CDR2 FYEKMQ (reference sequence). Trimming removed 5 bases from V and 2 bases from J; junction bases left unmatched: 3. The CDR3 is made up of 13 amino acids. CDR3 sequence reads: CASSLDRAYEQYF. The CDR3, as DNA: TGTGCCAGCAGCCTTGACAGGGCCTACGAGCAGTACTTC.

The chain carries TRBV19 and TRBJ2-1, with D possibly matching TRBD1 (5 bases). This CDR3 contains 11 residues. V was shortened by 9 bases and J by 6 bases, with 9 bases between the two germline ends. Germline CDR1 is LNHDA and CDR2 is SQIVND (reference sequence). The CDR3 region has the DNA TGTGCCAGCCAAAGGGGCAATGAGCAGTTCTTC. It encodes CASQRGNEQFF.

This chain links TRBV11-3 with TRBJ2-1, with D unclear. Germline V gives CDR1 SGHNT, CDR2 YENEEA. Trimming removed 2 bases at V and 4 bases at J, with 6 bases between. The CDR3 is made up of 13 amino acids. The CDR3 sequence is CASSLNSYNEQFF. The CDR3 region has the DNA TGTGCCAGCAGCTTAAACAGTTACAATGAGCAGTTCTTC.

The V gene is TRBV4-1, the J gene TRBJ2-7; no reliable D call. The germline CDR1 and CDR2 sequences are MGHRA and YSYEKL. This CDR3 has 14 amino acids. The ends were cut back, 4 bases at V and 7 bases at J, with 17 bases in the middle. CDR3 DNA sequence: TGCGCCAGCAGCCCGCCACCGTTGTGGCGGGAGCAGTACGTC. Protein sequence: CASSPPPLWREQYV.

The genes are TRBV4-2 and TRBJ2-2, with 7 bases identical to TRBD2. Germline V gene data show CDR1 as LGHNA and CDR2 as YNFKEQ. With V trimmed by 2 bases and J by 0 bases, 3 bases remained unmatched. This CDR3 has 16 residues. This CDR3 is CASSQRLAANTGELFF. The CDR3 nucleotides read TGTGCCAGCAGCCAAAGGCTAGCGGCGAACACCGGGGAGCTGTTTTTT.

The rearrangement links TRBV9 to TRBJ2-1; 10 bases align to TRBD2. Germline CDR1 SGDLS, CDR2 YYNGEE. The CDR3 has 16 residues. The trim removed 0 bases at V and 5 bases at J, leaving 5 bases unmatched. CDR3 in DNA: TGTGCCAGCAGCGTAGCCAGGACTAGCGGTAACAATGAGCAGTTCTTC. Protein sequence: CASSVARTSGNNEQFF.